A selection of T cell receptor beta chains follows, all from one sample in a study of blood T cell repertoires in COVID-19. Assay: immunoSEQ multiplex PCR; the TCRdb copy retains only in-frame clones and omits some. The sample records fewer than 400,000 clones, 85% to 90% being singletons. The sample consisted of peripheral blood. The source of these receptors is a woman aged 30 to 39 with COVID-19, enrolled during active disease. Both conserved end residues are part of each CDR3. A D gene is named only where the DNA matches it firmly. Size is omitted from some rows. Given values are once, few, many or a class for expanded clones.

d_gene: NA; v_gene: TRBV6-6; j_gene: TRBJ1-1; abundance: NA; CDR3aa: CASSYSRVKNTEAFF; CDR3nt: TGTGCCAGCAGTTACTCGAGGGTTAAGAACACTGAAGCTTTCTTT
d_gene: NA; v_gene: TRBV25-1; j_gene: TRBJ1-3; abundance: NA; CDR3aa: CASSGLMGNTIYF; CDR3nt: TGTGCCAGCAGTGGCCTAATGGGAAACACCATATATTTT
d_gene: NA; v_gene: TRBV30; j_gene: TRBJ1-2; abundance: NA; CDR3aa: CAWSSVLRGYTF; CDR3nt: TGTGCCTGGAGTAGCGTTCTTCGTGGCTACACCTTC
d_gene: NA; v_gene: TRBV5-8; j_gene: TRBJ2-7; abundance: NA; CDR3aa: CASSSHPHYEQYF; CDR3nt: TGTGCCAGCAGCTCACACCCGCACTACGAGCAGTACTTC
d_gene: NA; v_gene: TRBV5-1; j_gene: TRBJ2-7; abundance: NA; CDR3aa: CASSLEQPGLYEQYF; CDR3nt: TGCGCCAGCAGCTTGGAACAGCCTGGCCTCTACGAGCAGTACTTC
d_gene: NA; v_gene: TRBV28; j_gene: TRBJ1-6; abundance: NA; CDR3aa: CASSLTVDVYNSPLHF; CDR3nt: TGTGCCAGCAGTTTGACAGTGGATGTCTATAATTCACCCCTCCACTTT
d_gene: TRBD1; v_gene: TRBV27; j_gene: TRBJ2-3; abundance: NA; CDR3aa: CASSLIGTVDLLTQYF; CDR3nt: TGTGCCAGCAGTTTAATAGGGACAGTCGACCTACTGACGCAGTATTTT
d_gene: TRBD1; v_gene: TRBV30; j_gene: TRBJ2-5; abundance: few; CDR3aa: CAWSRGLETQYF; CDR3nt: TGTGCCTGGAGCAGGGGGCTAGAGACCCAGTACTTC
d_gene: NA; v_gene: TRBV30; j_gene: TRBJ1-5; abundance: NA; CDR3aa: CAWSRGANDQPQHF; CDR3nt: TGTGCCTGGAGTCGGGGGGCTAACGATCAGCCCCAGCATTTT
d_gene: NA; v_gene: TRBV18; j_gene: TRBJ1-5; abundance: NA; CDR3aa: CASSPEPPGEGNQPQHF; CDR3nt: TGTGCCAGCTCACCAGAACCCCCAGGGGAAGGCAATCAGCCCCAGCATTTT
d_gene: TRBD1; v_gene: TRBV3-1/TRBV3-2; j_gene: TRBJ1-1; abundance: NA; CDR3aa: CASSPGQGRNTEAFF; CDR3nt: TGTGCCAGCAGCCCAGGACAGGGGAGGAACACTGAAGCTTTCTTT
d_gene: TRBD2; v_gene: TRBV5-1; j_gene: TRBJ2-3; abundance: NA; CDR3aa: CASSLAWTSASTDTQYF; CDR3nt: TGCGCCAGCAGCTTGGCCTGGACTAGCGCAAGCACAGATACGCAGTATTTT
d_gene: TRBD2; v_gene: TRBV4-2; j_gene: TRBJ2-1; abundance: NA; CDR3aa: CASSQGTSGGSYNEQFF; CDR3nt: TGTGCCAGCAGCCAGGGGACTAGCGGGGGTTCCTACAATGAGCAGTTCTTC
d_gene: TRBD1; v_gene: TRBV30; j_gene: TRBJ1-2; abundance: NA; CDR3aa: CAWSWTGGIYGYTF; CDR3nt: TGTGCCTGGAGCTGGACAGGGGGCATCTATGGCTACACCTTC
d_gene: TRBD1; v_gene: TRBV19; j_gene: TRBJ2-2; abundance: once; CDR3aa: CASTLQGATGELFF; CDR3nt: TGTGCCAGTACCTTACAGGGGGCCACCGGGGAGCTGTTTTTT
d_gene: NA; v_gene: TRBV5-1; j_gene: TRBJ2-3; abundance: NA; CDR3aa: CASKKGESTDTQYF; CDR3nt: TGCGCCAGCAAGAAGGGGGAGAGCACAGATACGCAGTATTTT
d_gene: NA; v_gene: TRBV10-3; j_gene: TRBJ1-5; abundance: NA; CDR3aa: CAISGSRDNQPQHF; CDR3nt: TGTGCCATCAGTGGCAGCAGGGACAATCAGCCCCAGCATTTT
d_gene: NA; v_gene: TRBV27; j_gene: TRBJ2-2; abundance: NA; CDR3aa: CASRWTANTGELFF; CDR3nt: TGTGCCAGCAGGTGGACTGCGAACACCGGGGAGCTGTTTTTT
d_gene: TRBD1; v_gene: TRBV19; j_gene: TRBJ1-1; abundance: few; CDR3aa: CASRRRPGQGDTEAFF; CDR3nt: TGTGCCAGTAGACGGAGACCGGGACAGGGGGACACTGAAGCTTTCTTT
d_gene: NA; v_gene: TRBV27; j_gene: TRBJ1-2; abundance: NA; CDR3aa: CASSFSPRVYGYTF; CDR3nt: TGTGCCAGCAGTTTTTCCCCCAGGGTTTATGGCTACACCTTC
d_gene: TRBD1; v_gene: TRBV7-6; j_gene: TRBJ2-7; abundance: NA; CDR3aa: CASSLVRGGTGIEYEQYF; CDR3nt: TGTGCCAGCAGCTTAGTAAGGGGGGGGACAGGGATTGAGTACGAGCAGTACTTC
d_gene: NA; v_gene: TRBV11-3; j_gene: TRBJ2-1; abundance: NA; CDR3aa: CASSLVVFDEQFF; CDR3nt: TGTGCCAGCAGCTTAGTCGTGTTCGATGAGCAGTTCTTC
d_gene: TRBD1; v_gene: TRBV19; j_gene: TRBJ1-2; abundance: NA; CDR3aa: CASSNTQTGTENYGYTF; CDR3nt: TGTGCCAGTAGTAACACCCAGACCGGGACAGAAAACTATGGCTACACCTTC
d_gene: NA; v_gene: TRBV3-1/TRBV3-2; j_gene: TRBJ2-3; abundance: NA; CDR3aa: CASSQQGTDTQYF; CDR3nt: TGTGCCAGCAGCCAACAGGGTACAGATACGCAGTATTTT
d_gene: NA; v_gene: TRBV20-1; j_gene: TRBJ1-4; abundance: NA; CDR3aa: CSAWTSEKLFF; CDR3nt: TGCAGTGCTTGGACAAGTGAAAAACTGTTTTTT
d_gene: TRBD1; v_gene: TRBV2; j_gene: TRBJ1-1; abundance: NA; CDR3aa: CASRNLLRQGMNTEAFF; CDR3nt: TGTGCCAGCAGAAACCTACTCCGACAGGGGATGAACACTGAAGCTTTCTTT
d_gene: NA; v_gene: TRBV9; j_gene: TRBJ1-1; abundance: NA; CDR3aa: CASSVGIGGNTEAFF; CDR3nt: TGTGCCAGCAGCGTAGGGATTGGGGGCAACACTGAAGCTTTCTTT
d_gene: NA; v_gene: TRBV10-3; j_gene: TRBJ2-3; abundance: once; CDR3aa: CAIMMGEGPDTQYF; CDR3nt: TGTGCCATCATGATGGGAGAAGGCCCAGATACGCAGTATTTT
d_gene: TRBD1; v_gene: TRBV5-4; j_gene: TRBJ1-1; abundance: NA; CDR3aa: CASSPRGDRAGLNTEAFF; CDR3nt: TGTGCCAGCAGCCCGCGGGGGGACAGGGCTGGGCTGAACACTGAAGCTTTCTTT
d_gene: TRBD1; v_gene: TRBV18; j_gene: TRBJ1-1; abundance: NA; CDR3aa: CASSSTGESYTEAFF; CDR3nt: TGTGCCAGCTCATCGACAGGGGAATCTTACACTGAAGCTTTCTTT
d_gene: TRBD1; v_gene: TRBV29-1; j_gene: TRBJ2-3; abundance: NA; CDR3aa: CSVAMWDRKYF; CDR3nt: TGCAGCGTCGCTATGTGGGACAGAAAGTATTTT
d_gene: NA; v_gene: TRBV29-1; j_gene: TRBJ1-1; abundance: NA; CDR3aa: CSGREVTEAFF; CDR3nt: TGCAGCGGCAGGGAGGTCACTGAAGCTTTCTTT
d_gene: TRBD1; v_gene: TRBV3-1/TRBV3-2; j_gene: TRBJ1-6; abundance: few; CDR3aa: CASSQHQGANSPLHF; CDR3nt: TGTGCCAGCAGCCAACATCAGGGGGCAAATTCACCCCTCCACTTT
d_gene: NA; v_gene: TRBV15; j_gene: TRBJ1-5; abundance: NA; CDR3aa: CATSSGYQPQHF; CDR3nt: TGTGCCACCAGCTCAGGTTATCAGCCCCAGCATTTT
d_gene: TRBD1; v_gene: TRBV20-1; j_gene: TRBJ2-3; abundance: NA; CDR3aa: CSASSRQGRSDTQYF; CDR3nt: TGCAGTGCTAGTTCTCGACAGGGACGGTCAGATACGCAGTATTTT
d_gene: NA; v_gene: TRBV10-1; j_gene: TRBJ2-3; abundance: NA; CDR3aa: CASSEFSTDTQYF; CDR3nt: TGCGCCAGCAGTGAGTTCTCCACAGATACGCAGTATTTT
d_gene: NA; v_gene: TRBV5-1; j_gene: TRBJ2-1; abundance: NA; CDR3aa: CASSREAGSSYNEQFF; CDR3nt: TGCGCCAGCAGCCGAGAGGCGGGGAGCTCCTACAATGAGCAGTTCTTC
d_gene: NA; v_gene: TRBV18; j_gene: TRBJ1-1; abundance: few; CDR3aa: CASSPDTEAFF; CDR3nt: TGTGCCAGCTCCCCTGACACTGAAGCTTTCTTT
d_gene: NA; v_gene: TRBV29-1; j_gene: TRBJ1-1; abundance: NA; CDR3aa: CSVERQPAGTEAFF; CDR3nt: TGCAGCGTTGAGCGACAGCCCGCAGGGACTGAAGCTTTCTTT
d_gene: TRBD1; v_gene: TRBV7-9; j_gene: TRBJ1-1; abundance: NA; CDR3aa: CASSRHLTGPTEAFF; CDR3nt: TGTGCCAGCAGCAGACACTTGACAGGGCCCACTGAAGCTTTCTTT
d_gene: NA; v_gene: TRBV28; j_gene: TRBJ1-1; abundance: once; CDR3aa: CASSLLANMNTEAFF; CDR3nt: TGTGCCAGCAGTTTATTAGCAAACATGAACACTGAAGCTTTCTTT
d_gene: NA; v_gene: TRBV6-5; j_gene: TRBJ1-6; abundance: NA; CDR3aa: CASSYEDNSPLHF; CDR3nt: TGTGCCAGCAGTTATGAGGATAATTCACCCCTCCACTTT
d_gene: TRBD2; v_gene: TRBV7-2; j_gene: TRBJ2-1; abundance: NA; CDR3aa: CASSPLMAGGVNEQFF; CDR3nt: TGTGCCAGCAGCCCCCTAATGGCGGGAGGGGTCAATGAGCAGTTCTTC
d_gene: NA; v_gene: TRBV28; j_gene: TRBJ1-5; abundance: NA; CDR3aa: CASSLPGSNQPQHF; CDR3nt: TGTGCCAGCAGTTTACCAGGGAGCAATCAGCCCCAGCATTTT
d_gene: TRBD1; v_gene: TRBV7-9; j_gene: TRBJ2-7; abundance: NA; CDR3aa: CASSLKGGEYEQYF; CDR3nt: TGTGCCAGCAGCTTAAAAGGGGGCGAATACGAGCAGTACTTC
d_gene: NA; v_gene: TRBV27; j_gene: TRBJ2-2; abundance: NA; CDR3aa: CASTTLAGDTGELFF; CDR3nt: TGTGCCAGCACTACCTTGGCCGGGGACACCGGGGAGCTGTTTTTT
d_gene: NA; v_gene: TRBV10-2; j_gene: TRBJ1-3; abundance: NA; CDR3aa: CASSDWGGGNTIYF; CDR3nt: TGCGCCAGCAGTGATTGGGGGGGCGGAAACACCATATATTTT